The 30 T cell receptor beta chains reported below all come from one sample, sequenced in a study of control samples from healthy donors and cancer patients. Sequencing was performed with immunoSEQ multiplex PCR; in TCRdb, only in-frame clones are kept and a portion is missing. This sample has 76,000 or so clones, with roughly 89% found just once. The material sequenced was PBMCs. All receptors derive from a woman between 50 and 59 years old with colorectal cancer.

CDR3: CASSEAAGNTGELFF. As DNA, the CDR3 is TGTGCCAGCAGTGAAGCGGCAGGGAACACCGGGGAGCTGTTTTTT. This sequence joins TRBV6-1 and TRBJ2-2; D unclear. In germline, CDR1 is MNHNS, CDR2 SASEGT. V gave up 0 bases and J gave up 1 base, with 6 bases separating them. This CDR3 has 15 residues.

The CDR3 coding sequence is TGCGCCAGCAGCATTATCCAGGGGAGCACCGGGGAGCTGTTTTTT. Its translation: CASSIIQGSTGELFF. The chain has TRBV5-1 and TRBJ2-2, with D possibly TRBD1 on 6 matching bases. The V gene lost 4 bases and the J gene lost 4 bases, with 14 bases spanning the gap. From germline, CDR1 is SGHRS and CDR2 YFSETQ. The CDR3 loop spans 15 amino acids.

The count of this clone is one. V and J are TRBV15 and TRBJ1-1; D possibly corresponds to TRBD1 (6 bases). This CDR3 contains 15 residues. Per the germline V gene, CDR1 is LNHNV and CDR2 is YYDKDF (reference sequence). V lost 5 bases and J lost 1, with 14 bases in between. The CDR3 here is CATSSRGIPNTEAFF. Written as DNA, the CDR3 is TGTGCCACCAGCTCGAGGGGGATCCCGAACACTGAAGCTTTCTTT.

This chain connects TRBV4-1 to TRBJ1-1, with D maybe TRBD1 (6 bases). The CDR3 covers 15 residues. Germline V lookup: CDR1 MGHRA, CDR2 YSYEKL. V was shortened by 2 bases and J by 3 bases, with 13 bases between the two germline ends. The CDR3 DNA sequence: TGCGCCAGCAGCCAACACATAGCAGGGGACACTGAAGCTTTCTTT. The encoded protein is CASSQHIAGDTEAFF.

This chain uses TRBV5-1 with TRBJ1-2; 7 nucleotides agree with TRBD1. The CDR3 is made up of 14 amino acids. The J segment lost 5 bases and the V segment lost 4 bases, leaving 8 bases of the junction unmatched. The germline gives CDR1 SGHRS, CDR2 YFSETQ. The CDR3 protein is CASSPEMTGYGYTF. The CDR3 DNA follows: TGCGCCAGCAGCCCCGAGATGACAGGGTATGGCTACACCTTC.

The gene calls are TRBV18 and TRBJ1-3, with D unresolved. V lost 2 bases to trimming and J lost 4 bases, with 6 bases between them. The CDR3 has 13 amino acids. Germline assignment: CDR1 KGHSH and CDR2 LQKENI. CDR3 in amino acids: CASSPGPGNTIYF. CDR3 sequence (DNA): TGTGCCAGCTCACCAGGTCCGGGAAACACCATATATTTT.

This chain uses TRBV7-9 with TRBJ1-3; D ambiguous. The V end was cut by 8 bases, the J end by 0 bases, with 14 bases between. Per the germline V gene, CDR1 is SEHNR and CDR2 is FQNEAQ (reference sequence). The CDR3 runs to 15 residues. In DNA, the CDR3 is TGTGCCAGCTCGGGTGGGGTATCCTCTGGAAACACCATATATTTT. Translating gives CASSGGVSSGNTIYF.

This chain links TRBV18 with TRBJ2-1; 11 bases are shared with TRBD1. CDR3 size: 15 residues. The ends lost 3 bases at V and 5 bases at J; junction bases unmatched: 3. CDR1 is KGHSH and CDR2 is LQKENI in the germline V gene. The CDR3 region is CASSPRTGGDNEQFF. CDR3 bases: TGTGCCAGCTCACCCCGGACAGGGGGCGACAATGAGCAGTTCTTC.

Of note for this clone: The same CDR3 arises from other DNA sequences in this sample as well. The V gene is TRBV5-1, the J gene TRBJ1-2; D remains unclear. This CDR3 spans 13 amino acids. The ends were cut back, 0 bases at V and 4 bases at J, with 7 bases in the middle. From germline, CDR1 is SGHRS and CDR2 YFSETQ. CDR3 sequence (DNA): TGCGCCAGCAGCTTGGGGCAGAGCTATGGCTACACCTTC. Encoded protein: CASSLGQSYGYTF.

The rearrangement joins TRBV19 to TRBJ2-1, with 9 bases identical to TRBD2. There are 15 residues in the CDR3. With 3 bases clipped from V and 2 bases from J, the junction kept 2 bases outside the gene matches. Germline CDR1 is LNHDA and CDR2 is SQIVND (reference sequence). This chain's CDR3 is CASSIASGAYNEQFF. The CDR3 DNA reads TGTGCCAGTAGTATTGCTAGCGGGGCCTACAATGAGCAGTTCTTC.

Here the CDR3 reads CASSYSHGTGETQYF. In DNA, the CDR3 is TGTGCCAGCAGTTACTCTCATGGGACAGGGGAGACCCAGTACTTC. The gene calls are TRBV6-5 and TRBJ2-5; 9 positions agree with TRBD1. CDR1 is MNHEY, CDR2 SVGAGI, per germline. This CDR3 is built from 15 residues. V lost 0 bases to trimming and J lost 5 bases; unmatched junction nucleotides: 4.

The rearrangement links TRBV2 to TRBJ1-6; 9 bases line up with TRBD1. Trimming cost V 6 bases and J 10 bases; bases outside gene matches: 7. The germline V gene encodes CDR1 SNHLY and CDR2 FYNNEI. This CDR3 comprises 14 residues. DNA of the CDR3: TGTGCCAGCAGGCAGGGACAGGGAGGGTCACCCCTCCACTTT. Protein: CASRQGQGGSPLHF.

This clone was found a few times. This sequence joins TRBV6-5 and TRBJ1-6, with D tentatively TRBD1 (5 bases). V dropped 2 bases and J dropped 7 bases, with 15 bases sitting between them. There are 16 residues in the CDR3. CDR1 MNHEY and CDR2 SVGAGI come from the germline V gene. The CDR3 region has the DNA TGTGCCAGCAGTTACGATTGGGGGGGGAAGAATTCACCCCTCCACTTT. Its protein is CASSYDWGGKNSPLHF.

The gene calls are TRBV5-8 and TRBJ2-3; D not resolved. This CDR3 spans 8 amino acids. Per germline, CDR1 SGHTS and CDR2 YDEGEE. V was shortened by 7 bases and J by 10 bases, with 4 bases between the two germline ends. In nucleotides, the CDR3 is TGTGCCAGCCCAGCGCAGTATTTT. It specifies CASPAQYF.

V is TRBV5-1 and J is TRBJ1-5; 9 bases fit TRBD1. CDR3 length equals 16 residues. Unmatched junction bases numbered 7, after V lost 4 bases and J lost 2 bases. Germline V gene sequence: CDR1 SGHRS, CDR2 YFSETQ. The CDR3 DNA sequence: TGCGCCAGCAGCCCGACAGGGGGGATAGGCAATCAGCCCCAGCATTTT. Its protein product is CASSPTGGIGNQPQHF.

The rearrangement uses TRBV9 and TRBJ2-4, with 7 bases matching TRBD2. The CDR3 loop spans 15 amino acids. Germline V gives CDR1 SGDLS, CDR2 YYNGEE. Trimming removed 4 bases from V and 0 bases from J; junction bases left unmatched: 4. CDR3 amino acids: CASSPRGIAKNIQYF. Here the CDR3 DNA reads TGTGCCAGCAGCCCGCGGGGGATAGCCAAAAACATTCAGTACTTC.

The CDR3 bases are TGTGCCAGCAGCAAAGGGGACAGTGAAAGTGGCTACACCTTC. This codes for CASSKGDSESGYTF. The chain uses TRBV21-1 and TRBJ1-2; the listed D gene, TRBD1, was not tested against the DNA. TRBV21-1 is termed a pseudogene. The CDR3 loop spans 14 amino acids.

The chain is built from TRBV10-3 and TRBJ1-1, with 7 positions matching TRBD1. Germline-derived CDR1 and CDR2 are ENHRY and SYGVKD. The J segment lost 2 bases and the V segment lost 6 bases, leaving 3 bases of the junction unmatched. The CDR3 consists of 13 residues. CDR3 sequence: CAIRGQINTEAFF. CDR3 DNA sequence: TGTGCCATCAGGGGACAGATAAACACTGAAGCTTTCTTT.

J is TRBJ2-2 and V is TRBV18, with D perhaps matching TRBD1 or TRBD2 (5 bases each). Germline V lookup: CDR1 KGHSH, CDR2 LQKENI. V lost 3 bases, J lost 11 bases, and 10 bases lay in between. The CDR3 is 12 residues long. The CDR3 sequence: CASSPSGDELFF. Written as DNA, the CDR3 is TGTGCCAGCTCACCGTCCGGGGACGAGCTGTTTTTT.

The chain has TRBV6-5 and TRBJ2-5, with D tentatively TRBD2 (5 bases). The V end was cut by 3 bases, the J end by 5 bases, with 13 bases between. The CDR3 is made up of 14 amino acids. The germline V gene has CDR1 MNHEY and CDR2 SVGAGI. The CDR3 DNA follows: TGTGCCAGCAGTTATACGGCTAGCCGGGAGACCCAGTACTTC. It specifies CASSYTASRETQYF.

The sample holds a few counts of this clone. The V gene is TRBV30, the J gene TRBJ1-6, with D perhaps matching TRBD1 (5 bases). This CDR3 contains 14 residues. Trimming stripped 0 bases from V and 10 bases from J, with 13 bases between. From germline, CDR1 is GTSNPN and CDR2 SVGIG (reference sequence). CDR3 in amino acids: CAWSVLGAISPLHF. CDR3 in DNA: TGTGCCTGGAGTGTACTCGGGGCGATATCACCCCTCCACTTT.

V is TRBV6-5 and J is TRBJ1-2; possible D gene TRBD1, 5 bases. Germline CDR1 MNHEY, CDR2 SVGAGI. Between the trimmed V and J ends, which lost 6 bases and 7 bases, there was a span of 12 bases. The CDR3 spans 12 residues. CDR3 region: CASRNQGSGYTF. The CDR3 DNA reads as TGTGCCAGCAGGAACCAGGGATCTGGCTACACCTTC.

The CDR3 DNA is TGTGCCAGCAGCTCCACCGGGACAGAGAACACTGAAGCTTTCTTT. Encoded protein: CASSSTGTENTEAFF. The rearrangement links TRBV6-6 to TRBJ1-1; 7 bases are shared with TRBD1. The trim removed 6 bases at V and 1 base at J, leaving 8 bases unmatched. Germline V lookup: CDR1 MNHNY, CDR2 SVGAGI (reference sequence). The CDR3 runs 15 residues.

This chain connects TRBV5-5 to TRBJ1-4; the D gene is possibly TRBD1 (5 bases). Trimming cost V 4 bases and J 2 bases, with 21 bases left between them. The germline V gene encodes CDR1 SGHKS and CDR2 YYEKEE (reference sequence). This CDR3 comprises 18 residues. Here the CDR3 reads CASSLYLPLTATNEKLFF. The CDR3 DNA sequence: TGTGCCAGCAGCCTCTACCTTCCACTGACAGCGACTAATGAAAAACTGTTTTTT.

The V call is TRBV6-5, the J call TRBJ2-3; the match to TRBD1 covers 9 bases. Losses at the gene ends were 8 bases for V and 0 bases for J; bases not matched to a gene: 3. This CDR3 comprises 14 residues. Germline lookup yields CDR1 MNHEY and CDR2 SVGAGI. The CDR3 DNA reads TGTGCCAGCGCTGACAGGGGGAGCACAGATACGCAGTATTTT. Protein sequence: CASADRGSTDTQYF.

The chain combines TRBV19 with TRBJ1-1; 8 bases are a match to TRBD1. Trimming removed 4 bases from V and 1 base from J; junction bases left unmatched: 5. From germline, CDR1 is LNHDA and CDR2 SQIVND (reference sequence). This CDR3 has 15 residues. The CDR3 nucleotides are TGTGCCAGTAGTACCAAAGGACAGGGGAACACTGAAGCTTTCTTT. It translates to CASSTKGQGNTEAFF.

For this clone: This CDR3 is also generated by other DNA sequences in the sample. The chain carries TRBV6-1 and TRBJ2-7; D is unresolved. Germline V lookup: CDR1 MNHNS, CDR2 SASEGT. CDR3 length equals 14 residues. The V gene lost 1 base and the J gene lost 1 base, with 8 bases spanning the gap. In DNA, the CDR3 is TGTGCCAGCAGTGAAGAGACAAGATCCTACGAGCAGTACGTC. Translation: CASSEETRSYEQYV.

The CDR3 nucleotides are TGTGCCAGCAGTGAGGACGGGACAGGGAATTCACCCCTCCACTTT. This translates into CASSEDGTGNSPLHF. The J gene is TRBJ1-6, the V gene TRBV2, with 9 bases matching TRBD1. In germline, CDR1 is SNHLY, CDR2 FYNNEI. V shed 3 bases and J 7 bases; nucleotides not matched to a gene: 4. The CDR3 has 15 residues.

V and J are TRBV30 and TRBJ1-1; D ambiguous. Germline V gene data show CDR1 as GTSNPN and CDR2 as SVGIG (reference sequence). The CDR3 is made up of 15 amino acids. The V and J ends lost 2 bases and 0 bases respectively, with 13 bases between them. The chain's CDR3 is CAWSLGRFMNTEAFF. Here the CDR3 DNA reads TGTGCCTGGAGTTTGGGGAGGTTCATGAACACTGAAGCTTTCTTT. Full variable domain (rest looked up from reference TRBV30 and TRBJ1-1): SQTIHQWPATLVQPVGSPLSLECTVEGTSNPNLYWYRQAAGRGLQLLFYSVGIGQISSEVPQNLSASRPQDRQFILSSKKLLLSDSGFYLCAWSLGRFMNTEAFFGQGTRLTVV.

The chain has TRBV6-1 and TRBJ1-2; D remains unclear. The CDR3 is 14 amino acids. Looked up from germline, CDR1 is MNHNS and CDR2 is SASEGT. Trimming stripped 3 bases from V and 2 bases from J, with 10 bases between. The CDR3 is CASSDGAGNYGYTF. DNA for the CDR3: TGTGCCAGCAGTGATGGAGCGGGAAACTATGGCTACACCTTC.